What follows are 18 T cell receptor beta chains derived from one specimen sequenced in a study of blood T cells in healthy people across ages. Combining a sample-barcoded 5' primer with a J-beta primer mix, a second PCR ran for roughly 7 to 12 cycles. TCRdb used MiXCR to reprocess the 5' RACE reads, holding one entry per CDR3 protein. Found here are about 650,000 distinct CDR3 sequences, roughly 30% of them singletons; the top ten hold roughly 14%. Sequencing was done on a sample of blood. The receptors derive from a woman older than 75 in good health.

This clonotype occurred a few times. The chain employs TRBV12-3 or TRBV12-4 and TRBJ2-2; D might be TRBD1 (5 bases). V was trimmed by 8 bases and J by 8 bases, leaving 12 bases between them. The CDR3 covers 12 residues. The CDR3 DNA is TGTGCCAGCCAACAGGTCACGGGGGAGCTGTTTTTT. It specifies CASQQVTGELFF.

This clonotype has a count of ten or more. The chain recombines TRBV27 with TRBJ1-5; the match to TRBD1 covers 10 bases. With V trimmed by 0 bases and J by 7 bases, 6 bases remained unmatched. Germline loops: CDR1 MNHEY, CDR2 SMNVEV (reference sequence). The CDR3 spans 16 residues. The CDR3 is CASSLSTGGLGQPQHF. The CDR3 DNA is TGTGCCAGCAGTTTATCGACAGGGGGCCTAGGGCAGCCCCAGCATTTT.

V is TRBV20-1 and J is TRBJ2-6; no firm D call. CDR1 and CDR2 from the germline V gene are DFQATT and SNEGSKA (reference sequence). Trimming cost V 5 bases and J 0 bases, with 5 bases left between them. CDR3 size: 13 residues. The CDR3, as DNA: TGCAGTGCTCAGAACTCTGGGGCCAACGTCCTGACTTTC. Its translation: CSAQNSGANVLTF.

To note about this clonotype: One base away lies a much larger clone, so this may be a sequencing read error. V is TRBV27 and J is TRBJ1-2, with D possibly being TRBD1 (6 bases). The germline CDR1 and CDR2 sequences are MNHEY and SMNVEV (reference sequence). V shed 0 bases and J shed 2 bases, with 10 bases lying between them. The CDR3 is 15 residues long. CDR3 DNA sequence: TGTGCCAGCAGTTTATCGCAAGGGGGGAACTATGGCTACACCTTC. Amino acid sequence: CASSLSQGGNYGYTF.

This clonotype was recorded many times. The chain is built from TRBV28 and TRBJ1-2; D gene uncertain. Germline V gene lookup returns CDR1 MDHEN and CDR2 SYDVKM. The CDR3 loop spans 12 amino acids. With 3 bases removed from V and 8 bases from J, the gap between germline ends came to 10 bases. CDR3 bases: TGTGCCAGCAGTTTGCCCTCCCGCGGCTACACCTTC. This sequence encodes CASSLPSRGYTF.

This clonotype was observed many times. The chain links TRBV24-1 to TRBJ2-1; tentatively, D is TRBD1 or TRBD2 (5 bases each). CDR1 is KGHDR and CDR2 is SFDVKD in the germline V gene. The CDR3 totals 16 residues. Trimming removed 3 bases at V and 3 bases at J, with 14 bases between. CDR3 sequence reads: CATSDGGSLHYNEQFF. CDR3 sequence (DNA): TGTGCCACCAGTGATGGGGGTTCCCTTCACTACAATGAGCAGTTCTTC.

CDR3 sequence reads: CASSSGGVKANYGYTF. As DNA, the CDR3 is TGTGCCAGCAGTTCAGGGGGTGTTAAAGCTAACTATGGCTACACCTTC. The chain joins TRBV27 to TRBJ1-2, with 7 bases matching TRBD1. Per the germline V gene, CDR1 is MNHEY and CDR2 is SMNVEV (reference sequence). The CDR3 covers 16 residues. V shed 4 bases, J shed 0 bases, and the junction held 8 bases outside the gene matches.

The rearrangement uses TRBV6-1 and TRBJ1-2; no reliable D call. V was pared by 6 bases and J by 4 bases, with 12 bases between. CDR3 length equals 13 residues. Per germline, CDR1 MNHNS and CDR2 SASEGT. The CDR3 DNA sequence: TGTGCCAGCAGCCTGGAGTGGCGCTATGGCTACACCTTC. It encodes CASSLEWRYGYTF.

This clonotype was counted a few times. This sequence joins TRBV18 and TRBJ2-7; possibly TRBD1 for D (5 bases). The V and J ends lost 1 base and 1 base respectively, with 11 bases between them. Germline V lookup: CDR1 KGHSH, CDR2 LQKENI. This CDR3 comprises 15 residues. The CDR3: CASSPRQGRSYEQYF. In nucleotides, the CDR3 is TGTGCCAGCTCACCACGTCAGGGAAGGTCCTACGAGCAGTACTTC.

This clonotype was counted many times. The genes are TRBV7-2 and TRBJ2-1, with no clear D. Germline lookup yields CDR1 SGHTA and CDR2 FQGNSA. Trimming pared 1 base from V and 15 bases from J, leaving 13 bases between. The CDR3 loop spans 12 amino acids. Here the CDR3 DNA reads TGTGCCAGCAGCTTAGGACGTTTTGATCGGTTCTTC. Amino acid sequence: CASSLGRFDRFF.

V and J are TRBV21-1 and TRBJ2-3; the table's D call, TRBD1, was not checked against the DNA. TRBV21-1 is tagged as a pseudogene. This CDR3 spans 20 amino acids. CDR3 in DNA: TGTGCCAGCAGCAAAAAAACCAACGGGGGGTCATCGGTTAGTACAGATACGCAGTATTTT. Its translation is CASSKKTNGGSSVSTDTQYF.

A remark on this clonotype: The CDR3 carries no conserved terminal phenylalanine or tryptophan, so it likely arises from a read error. The limits of the CDR3 on the DNA are not certain, so only TCRdb's listed CDR3 is given. V and J are TRBV20-1 and TRBJ2-3; the D call of TRBD1 is as the table states it, not checked on the DNA. The CDR3 region is 15 residues in length, termini included. Germline V gene lookup returns CDR1 DFQATT and CDR2 SNEGSKA (reference sequence). CDR3 amino acids: CSAQPYGGGPDTRYC.

In this sample, this clonotype turned up once. Being one base from a much bigger clone, this may be a read error. CDR3: CASSFGRTGANEQYF. The DNA for the CDR3 is TGTGCCAGCAGCTTTGGGCGTACAGGGGCCAATGAGCAGTACTTC. This chain joins TRBV5-6 and TRBJ2-7; 7 nucleotides agree with TRBD1. This CDR3 contains 15 residues. J gave up 7 bases and V 2 bases, and 12 bases lay outside the gene matches. Germline CDR1 and CDR2: SGHDT and YYEEEE. Using reference TRBV5-6 and TRBJ2-7 for the parts outside the CDR3, the full variable domain is DAGVTQSPTHLIKTRGQQVTLRCSPKSGHDTVSWYQQALGQGPQFIFQYYEEEERQRGNFPDRFSGHQFPNYSSELNVNALLLGDSALYLCASSFGRTGANEQYFGPGTRLTVT.

This clonotype has just one count. The chain combines TRBV18 with TRBJ1-1; D gene ambiguous. The CDR3 is 14 residues long. CDR1 is KGHSH and CDR2 is LQKENI in the germline V gene. V dropped 0 bases and J dropped 1 base, with 6 bases sitting between them. The CDR3 reads CASSPPSGNTEAFF. The CDR3 nucleotides are TGTGCCAGCTCACCACCGAGCGGGAACACTGAAGCTTTCTTT.

The V and J genes are TRBV2 and TRBJ2-1; D not certain. V lost 7 bases to trimming and J lost 9 bases, with 16 bases between them. Per the germline V gene, CDR1 is SNHLY and CDR2 is FYNNEI. The length of the CDR3 is 13 residues. CDR3 region: CASIVPAPAEQFF. For the CDR3, the DNA is TGTGCCAGCATAGTCCCAGCCCCCGCTGAGCAGTTCTTC.

In its sample, this clonotype was seen many times. This sequence joins TRBV10-3 and TRBJ1-4; no definite D call. CDR1 and CDR2 from the germline V gene are ENHRY and SYGVKD. This CDR3 region has 14 residues. Trimming took off 3 bases at V and 8 bases at J, with 13 bases between the two ends. CDR3 nucleotides: TGTGCCATCAGTGAACCTACTAGAGGGGAAAAACTGTTTTTT. This sequence encodes CAISEPTRGEKLFF.

This chain joins TRBV6-5 and TRBJ2-5; D is tentatively TRBD1 or TRBD2 (6 bases each). Per germline, CDR1 MNHEY and CDR2 SVGAGI. The CDR3 extends over 14 amino acids. Trimming stripped 2 bases from V and 5 bases from J, with 12 bases between. The chain's CDR3 is CASSYRGPYETQYF. CDR3 nucleotide sequence: TGTGCCAGCAGTTACCGGGGGCCCTACGAGACCCAGTACTTC.

This clonotype has a count of ten or more. The chain combines TRBV6-1 with TRBJ2-7; possibly TRBD1 for D (6 bases). This CDR3 region has 15 residues. Germline CDR1 is MNHNS and CDR2 is SASEGT. Trimming took 6 bases from V and 6 from J, leaving 21 bases between them. CDR3 bases: TGTGCCAGCAGATGGGGGCCGGGAAGCCCCCTCGAGCAGTACTTC. Encoded protein: CASRWGPGSPLEQYF.